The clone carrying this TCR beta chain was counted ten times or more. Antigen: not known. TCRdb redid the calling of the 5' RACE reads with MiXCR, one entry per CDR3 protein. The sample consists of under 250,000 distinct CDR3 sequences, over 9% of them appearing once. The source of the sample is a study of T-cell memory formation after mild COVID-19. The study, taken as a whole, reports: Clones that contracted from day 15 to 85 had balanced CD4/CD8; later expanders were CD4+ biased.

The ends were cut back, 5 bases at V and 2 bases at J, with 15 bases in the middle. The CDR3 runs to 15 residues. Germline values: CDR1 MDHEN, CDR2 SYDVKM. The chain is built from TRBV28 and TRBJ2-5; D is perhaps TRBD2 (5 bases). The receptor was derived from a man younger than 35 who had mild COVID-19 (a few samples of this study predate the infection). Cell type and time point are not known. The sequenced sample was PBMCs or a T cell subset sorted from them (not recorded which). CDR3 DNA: TGTGCCAGCAGTCCCTCGCCCGGGATTCAAGAGACCCAGTACTTC. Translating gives CASSPSPGIQETQYF.